One and the same sample provided the 21 T cell receptor beta chains below, sequenced in a study of blood T cell repertoires in COVID-19. The protocol was immunoSEQ multiplex PCR, while the TCRdb copy is restricted to in-frame clones and leaves out a portion. The sample has about 130,000 clones; 80% are singletons. The sequencing sample was made of peripheral blood. These receptors were collected from a man between 65 and 85 years old with acute or convalescent COVID-19.

The chain links TRBV27 to TRBJ1-1, with D possibly matching TRBD1 (6 bases). Germline CDR1 MNHEY, CDR2 SMNVEV (reference sequence). The CDR3 contains 14 residues. Trimming removed 4 bases from V and 4 bases from J, with 13 bases in between. In nucleotides, the CDR3 is TGTGCCAGCAGTTCTTATACAGGGATCACTGAAGCTTTCTTT. This translates into CASSSYTGITEAFF.

In this sample, this clone turned up once. The gene calls are TRBV28 and TRBJ1-1, with a weak D call TRBD1 (5 bases). V dropped 2 bases and J dropped 2 bases, with 15 bases sitting between them. Per germline, CDR1 MDHEN and CDR2 SYDVKM. This CDR3 is built from 16 residues. CDR3 nucleotides: TGTGCCAGCAGTTTAAGTTTAGACAGACAAAACACTGAAGCTTTCTTT. Amino acid sequence: CASSLSLDRQNTEAFF.

This clone was seen just once. V is TRBV10-3 and J is TRBJ1-3; TRBD1 matches 7 bases. CDR1 is ENHRY and CDR2 is SYGVKD in the germline V gene. J gave up 4 bases and V 8 bases, and 5 bases lay outside the gene matches. The CDR3 consists of 13 residues. CDR3 DNA: TGTGCCATCCAACAGGGGTTCGGAAACACCATATATTTT. Translation gives CAIQQGFGNTIYF.

The V and J genes are TRBV7-3 and TRBJ2-2; D unclear. Per the germline V gene, CDR1 is SGHTA and CDR2 is FQGTGA. Trimming removed 0 bases from V and 2 bases from J, with 4 bases in between. The CDR3 covers 14 residues. In DNA form, the CDR3 reads TGTGCCAGCAGCTTAACAACTAACACCGGGGAGCTGTTTTTT. It translates to CASSLTTNTGELFF.

The table lists this clone with a count of one. This sequence joins TRBV6-5 and TRBJ1-1; 7 positions agree with TRBD1. This CDR3 contains 13 residues. Trimming took 8 bases from V and 1 from J; bases not matched to a gene: 4. CDR1 is MNHEY and CDR2 is SVGAGI in the germline V gene. CDR3 protein: CASCRTGNTEAFF. CDR3 coding DNA: TGTGCCAGCTGTAGGACAGGGAACACTGAAGCTTTCTTT.

This sequence joins TRBV7-2 and TRBJ2-7; D may be TRBD2 (5 bases). This CDR3 comprises 13 residues. The V and J ends lost 5 bases and 7 bases respectively, with 15 bases between them. The germline V gene encodes CDR1 SGHTA and CDR2 FQGNSA. CDR3 sequence (DNA): TGTGCCAGCAGCACAAGGAACGGCGGGGAGCAGTACTTC. Amino acid sequence: CASSTRNGGEQYF.

The rearrangement joins TRBV3-1 (or the pseudogene TRBV3-2) to TRBJ1-6; tentative D call: TRBD1 (5 bases). V shed 0 bases and J shed 10 bases, with 10 bases lying between them. The CDR3 contains 14 residues. CDR1 and CDR2 (germline): LGHDT, YNNKEL (reference sequence). The CDR3 DNA sequence: TGTGCCAGCAGCCAAGATCGGGGGTGGTCACCCCTCCACTTT. This gives the protein CASSQDRGWSPLHF.

The chain recombines TRBV10-2 with TRBJ1-5; D is ambiguous. The germline V and J ends were trimmed by 2 bases and 1 base, with 6 bases remaining between them. The germline CDR1 and CDR2 sequences are WSHSY and SAAADI. The CDR3 loop spans 14 amino acids. In DNA, the CDR3 is TGCGCCAGCAGTGAGCCGGAGAGCAATCAGCCCCAGCATTTT. Translation: CASSEPESNQPQHF.

V and J are TRBV11-3 and TRBJ2-1; 14 nucleotides match TRBD2. The CDR3 runs 18 residues. Germline trimming cut 5 bases from V and 0 bases from J; bases unmatched to any gene: 6. Germline V gene data show CDR1 as SGHNT and CDR2 as YENEEA. The CDR3 protein is CASSPGLAGASSYNEQFF. The CDR3 DNA is TGTGCCAGCAGCCCGGGACTAGCGGGGGCCAGCTCCTACAATGAGCAGTTCTTC.

The chain employs TRBV4-1 and TRBJ1-3, with 10 bases fitting TRBD1. Germline V gene sequence: CDR1 MGHRA, CDR2 YSYEKL. The CDR3 is 21 residues long. With V trimmed by 1 base and J by 4 bases, 19 bases remained unmatched. The CDR3 sequence: CASSQAPYPGQGTVGGNTIYF. Here the CDR3 DNA reads TGCGCCAGCAGCCAAGCGCCATATCCGGGACAGGGGACGGTGGGAGGAAACACCATATATTTT.

This chain joins TRBV27 and TRBJ1-1, with D perhaps TRBD1 (5 bases). Per the germline V gene, CDR1 is MNHEY and CDR2 is SMNVEV (reference sequence). This CDR3 contains 14 residues. V lost 2 bases to trimming and J lost 1 base, with 8 bases between them. The CDR3 region has the DNA TGTGCCAGCAGTTTAAGGGGCTGGAACACTGAAGCTTTCTTT. Translation gives CASSLRGWNTEAFF.

The chain recombines TRBV12-2 with TRBJ2-7; TRBD1 is the table's D call, not checked against the DNA. TRBV12-2 is tagged as a pseudogene. The CDR3 consists of 14 residues. The CDR3 here is CASRLGQEAYEQYF. CDR3 bases: TGTGCAAGTCGCTTAGGACAGGAGGCCTACGAGCAGTACTTC.

This clone was seen only once. The chain links TRBV7-8 to TRBJ2-1; 16 bases fit TRBD2. Germline assignment: CDR1 SGHVS and CDR2 FQNEAQ. Trimming at V came to 5 bases and at J to 9 bases, leaving 4 bases not matched to a gene. The length of the CDR3 is 15 residues. CDR3 in DNA: TGTGCCAGCAGCCGAGGGACTAGCGGGGGGGGTGAGCAGTTCTTC. The encoded protein is CASSRGTSGGGEQFF.

This rearrangement joins TRBV6-6 to TRBJ1-1, with D unclear. V gave up 3 bases and J gave up 7 bases, with 9 bases separating them. This CDR3 comprises 12 residues. Germline CDR1 and CDR2: MNHNY and SVGAGI (reference sequence). The CDR3 bases are TGTGCCAGCAGTTATTACGAGGGTGAAGCTTTCTTT. Translated: CASSYYEGEAFF.

This clone was seen only a few times. V usage is TRBV9 and J usage is TRBJ2-3; 8 bases fit TRBD2. The V gene's germline CDR1 is SGDLS and CDR2 YYNGEE. The V and J ends lost 0 bases and 0 bases, in that order; junction bases with no gene match: 3. The CDR3 runs 16 residues. CDR3 loop: CASSVGGGPSTDTQYF. The CDR3 DNA sequence: TGTGCCAGCAGCGTAGGCGGGGGGCCGAGCACAGATACGCAGTATTTT.

This chain uses TRBV4-1 with TRBJ1-2, with TRBD1 matching over 7 bases. J was trimmed by 4 bases and V by 0 bases; bases with no gene match: 5. Germline V lookup: CDR1 MGHRA, CDR2 YSYEKL. This CDR3 spans 15 amino acids. CDR3 DNA sequence: TGCGCCAGCAGCCAAGATAGCGGGACAGTCTATGGCTACACCTTC. This sequence encodes CASSQDSGTVYGYTF.

This chain connects TRBV5-1 to TRBJ2-7; TRBD2 is a possible D gene (5 bases). The V and J ends lost 4 bases and 1 base respectively, with 15 bases between them. The CDR3 runs 15 residues. The germline V gene encodes CDR1 SGHRS and CDR2 YFSETQ. The CDR3 reads CASSGLAPGSYEQYF. The CDR3 bases are TGCGCCAGCAGCGGGCTGGCCCCGGGGTCCTACGAGCAGTACTTC. The variable domain in full, with the rest retrieved from reference TRBV5-1 and TRBJ2-7, is KAGVTQTPRYLIKTRGQQVTLSCSPISGHRSVSWYQQTPGQGLQFLFEYFSETQRNKGNFPGRFSGRQFSNSRSEMNVSTLELGDSALYLCASSGLAPGSYEQYFGPGTRLTVT.

For the CDR3, the DNA is TGCGCCAGCAGCCAAGCCCCGGGACTTCAAGAGACCCAGTACTTC. This translates into CASSQAPGLQETQYF. The rearrangement joins TRBV4-1 to TRBJ2-5; possibly TRBD2 for D (6 bases). In germline, CDR1 is MGHRA, CDR2 YSYEKL. This CDR3 region has 15 residues. Trimming removed 1 base at V and 2 bases at J, with 11 bases between.

DNA of the CDR3: TGTGCCAGCAGCTTCGGACAGGGGGTATCACCCCTCCACTTT. As protein: CASSFGQGVSPLHF. The chain joins TRBV5-4 to TRBJ1-6; 10 bases fit TRBD1. The CDR3 is 14 amino acids. Unmatched junction bases numbered 3, after V lost 2 bases and J lost 10 bases. Germline CDR1 is SGHNT and CDR2 is YYREEE (reference sequence).

This clone has only one observation. Other DNA sequences within the sample encode an identical CDR3. The CDR3 nucleotides are TGCAGCGTTACCGACGGGACCTACGAGCAGTACTTC. This translates into CSVTDGTYEQYF. The rearrangement joins TRBV29-1 to TRBJ2-7, with a weak D call TRBD2 (5 bases). In germline, CDR1 is SQVTM, CDR2 ANQGSEA. The CDR3 is made up of 12 amino acids. Trimming left V 5 bases short and J 2 bases short, with 10 bases between.

This clone has only one observation. The rearrangement joins TRBV2 to TRBJ1-5; no clear D gene. Germline CDR1 is SNHLY and CDR2 is FYNNEI. The ends were cut back, 7 bases at V and 2 bases at J, with 9 bases in the middle. The CDR3 length is 13 residues. CDR3: CASNRQGNQPQHF. In nucleotides, the CDR3 is TGTGCCAGCAACCGGCAGGGCAATCAGCCCCAGCATTTT.